The clone carrying this T cell receptor beta chain was observed a handful of times. Its cognate antigen is unknown. Template material for amplifying TCR beta CDR3 regions consisted of RNA transcripts. First-round RT-PCR of the TCR CDR3 relied on the HTBI primer set. TCRdb re-called the multiplex PCR reads through MiXCR, storing one row per CDR3 protein. The sample has about 640,000 distinct CDR3 sequences, around 21% seen once; the top ten hold under 35%. The data belong to a study of T cells in Graves' hyperthyroidism and ophthalmopathy. Study-wide context: Prior to any treatment, at the point of initial diagnosis, peripheral blood was collected.

This CDR3 spans 12 amino acids. The V and J ends lost 4 bases and 10 bases respectively, with 11 bases between them. CDR1 and CDR2 (germline): SGHAT, FQNNGV. Study-level points and caveats: Most clonotypes expanded in the thyroid (above 0.001) were also present in blood.

This TCR was recovered from a man aged 25 to 40 with Graves' ophthalmopathy. Material: blood. This chain links TRBV11-2 with TRBJ2-1, with D possibly matching TRBD2 (5 bases). CDR3 coding DNA: TGTGCCAGCAGCTCTAGCATTGGGGAGCAGTTCTTC. Encoded protein: CASSSSIGEQFF.